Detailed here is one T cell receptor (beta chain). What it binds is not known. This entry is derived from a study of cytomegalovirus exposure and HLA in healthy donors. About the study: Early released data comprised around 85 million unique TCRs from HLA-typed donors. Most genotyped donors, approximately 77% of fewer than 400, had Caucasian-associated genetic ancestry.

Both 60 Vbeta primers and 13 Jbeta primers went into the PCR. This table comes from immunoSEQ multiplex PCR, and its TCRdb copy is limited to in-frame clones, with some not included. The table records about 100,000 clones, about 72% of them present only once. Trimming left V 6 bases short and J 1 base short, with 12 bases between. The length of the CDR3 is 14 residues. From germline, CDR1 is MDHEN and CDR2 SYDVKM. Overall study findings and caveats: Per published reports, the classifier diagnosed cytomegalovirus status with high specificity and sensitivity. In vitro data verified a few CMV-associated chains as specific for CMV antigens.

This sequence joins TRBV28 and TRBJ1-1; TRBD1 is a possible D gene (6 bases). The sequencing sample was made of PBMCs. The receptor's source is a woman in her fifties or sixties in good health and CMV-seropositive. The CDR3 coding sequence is TGTGCCAGCAGCCCACAGGGTAAGAACACTGAAGCTTTCTTT. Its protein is CASSPQGKNTEAFF.